This is a list of T cell receptor beta chains from one sample in a study of blood T cells in healthy people across ages. TCRdb reprocessed the 5' RACE reads with MiXCR, giving one entry per CDR3 protein. The table records 650,000 to 800,000 distinct CDR3 sequences, over 40% of them present only once. What was sequenced was blood. These receptors all stem from an elderly woman in good health. The CDR3 runs from the conserved cysteine through the conserved F or W. A D gene is named only where the DNA matches it firmly. Size tells how often a clone was seen (once, few, many) or the class of an expanded clone, and some rows leave it out.

TRBV7-2	TRBJ1-3	-	-	TGTGTCAGCAGCCCGACGGTCGGAAACACCATATATTTT	CVSSPTVGNTIYF
TRBV21-1	TRBJ1-1	-	-	TGTGCCAGCAGCACGCGCACACAGAACACTGAAGCTTTCTTT	CASSTRTQNTEAFF
TRBV28	TRBJ2-2	-	TRBD1	TGTGCCAGCCACCAAGGGGGCGGGACCGGGGAGCTGTTTTTT	CASHQGGGTGELFF
TRBV6-1	TRBJ2-5	-	TRBD1	TGTGCCAGCAGCGAACAGGGGGCAGTACGAGAGACCCAGTACTTC	CASSEQGAVRETQYF
TRBV5-6	TRBJ1-2	-	-	TGTGCCAGCAGCTTGAGGACATCCTATGGCTACACCTTC	CASSLRTSYGYTF
TRBV3-1	TRBJ2-7	few	-	TGTGCCAGCAGCCAGGCTTCTTCGGGCGAGCAGTACTTC	CASSQASSGEQYF
TRBV29-1	TRBJ2-2	-	TRBD1	TGCACCGTCCGGGACAGGGCGGAGCTGTTTTTT	CTVRDRAELFF
TRBV27	TRBJ2-5	few	TRBD1	TGTGCCAGCAGCCCCTGGTTTCGGACAGGGGGCCAAGAGACCCAGTACTTC	CASSPWFRTGGQETQYF
TRBV4-1	TRBJ2-3	many	-	TGCGCCAGCAGCCAAGACGGAAGACGACGCCAGGGAGATACGCAGTATTTT	CASSQDGRRRQGDTQYF
TRBV7-2	TRBJ2-1	-	-	TGTGCCAGCAACCCCTCGGAGCGAACCTCCTACGATGAGCAGTTCTTC	CASNPSERTSYDEQFF
TRBV2	TRBJ2-1	few	-	TGTGCCAGCAGGGCCTTGGGTGAGCAGTTCTTC	CASRALGEQFF
TRBV14	TRBJ2-6	many	-	TGTGCCAGCAGCCATTCCTCTGGGGCCAACGTCCTGACTTTC	CASSHSSGANVLTF
TRBV20-1	TRBJ2-3	-	-	TGCAGTGCAGCAGGACGGACAGATAGGAGAACAGATACGCAGTATTTT	CSAAGRTDRRTDTQYF
TRBV2	TRBJ1-2	-	-	TGTGCCAGCAGTGGGGGTCCTGCAGGGGCCGGCTATGGCTACACCTTC	CASSGGPAGAGYGYTF
TRBV12-3/TRBV12-4	TRBJ1-2	-	-	TGTGCCAGCAGTCTACTCAACAGGGCCTCAAAAGCTAACTATGGCTACACCTTC	CASSLLNRASKANYGYTF
TRBV4-1	TRBJ2-4	many	TRBD2	TGCGCCAGCAGTTCTGCGGGAGTCCCCATTCAGTACTTC	CASSSAGVPIQYF
TRBV4-2	TRBJ2-5	-	-	TGTGCCAGCAGCCAAGATGGCCTACAGGAAGAGACCCAGTACTTC	CASSQDGLQEETQYF
TRBV11-2	TRBJ2-3	-	-	TGTGCCAGCAGCGGGGCCACGATCGGGACAGATACGCAGTATTTT	CASSGATIGTDTQYF
TRBV10-3	TRBJ1-5	-	-	TGTGCCATCGGCACAGGGAATCATCAGCCCCAGCATTTT	CAIGTGNHQPQHF
TRBV7-9	TRBJ2-4	many	TRBD1	TGTGCCAGCAGCTTAGAGGGGGCACAAGCGGCCCTAACCAAAAACATTCAGTACTTC	CASSLEGAQAALTKNIQYF
TRBV2	TRBJ2-1	many	-	TGTGCCAGCAGTGGAGCAGGACCCCTGGGTGAGCAGTTCTTC	CASSGAGPLGEQFF
TRBV20-1	TRBJ2-1	many	TRBD2	TGCAGTGCCGTCCTAGCGGGGGGTTCGGGTGAGCAGTTCTTC	CSAVLAGGSGEQFF
TRBV5-1	TRBJ1-2	-	-	TGCGCCAGCAGCTTGAGGGGTCGCCTTCCGGGCTACACCTTC	CASSLRGRLPGYTF
TRBV6-6	TRBJ1-2	few	-	TGTGCCAGCAGTTACCCGGGGAACGGCTACACCTTC	CASSYPGNGYTF
TRBV7-3	TRBJ1-2	-	TRBD1	TGTGCCAGCAGCCCAGGGGGCACCCTCTATGGCTACACCTTC	CASSPGGTLYGYTF
TRBV14	TRBJ2-5	-	TRBD2	TGTGCCAGCGAGGGACTAGCGGGTCAAGAGACCCAGTACTTC	CASEGLAGQETQYF
TRBV12-3/TRBV12-4	TRBJ2-3	many	-	TGTGCCAGCAGTTTGAAGGTCCCGCTAGGGCCAGATACGCAGTATTTT	CASSLKVPLGPDTQYF
TRBV20-1	TRBJ2-1	-	-	TGCCTTGCGCGTGGCGGAGACTCCTACAATGAGCAGTTCTTC	CLARGGDSYNEQFF
TRBV18	TRBJ1-1	few	-	TGTGCCAGCTCCCAAGGGGGGGTTCTGAACACTGAAGCTTTCTTT	CASSQGGVLNTEAFF
TRBV20-1	TRBJ2-2	-	TRBD2	TGCAGTGCTAGAGATTGGCTAGCGGCGAACACCGGGGAGCTGTTTTTT	CSARDWLAANTGELFF
TRBV21-1	TRBJ2-1	many	-	TGTGCGGGGGGAATTTACAATGAGCAGTTCTTC	CAGGIYNEQFF
TRBV20-1	TRBJ2-1	many	TRBD1	TGCAGTGCTAGAGATGACCCTACCAGGGGGGAGCAGTTCTTC	CSARDDPTRGEQFF
TRBV7-9	TRBJ2-7	-	-	TGTGCCAGCAGCCCCCGAGGGACCTTAAACGAGCAGTACTTC	CASSPRGTLNEQYF
TRBV14	TRBJ2-7	-	-	TGTGCCAGCAGCCAAGATCGCAGGGCGTCCTACGAGCAGTACTTC	CASSQDRRASYEQYF
TRBV20-1	TRBJ2-7	-	-	TGCAGTGCTAGTGGGCAGGGTGAAGCGTCGTCCTACGAGCAGTACTTC	CSASGQGEASSYEQYF
TRBV12-3/TRBV12-4	TRBJ2-7	-	-	TGTGCCAGCAGTCCGGACAGTTATTCCTACGAGCAGTACTTC	CASSPDSYSYEQYF
TRBV9	TRBJ2-1	-	-	TGTGCCAGCAGCACAAGGGGGACCGCCCAGGAGCAGTTCTTC	CASSTRGTAQEQFF
TRBV3-1	TRBJ1-2	-	-	TGTGCCAGCAGCCTAACGGGTCGGGATGGCTACACCTTC	CASSLTGRDGYTF
TRBV7-7	TRBJ2-7	-	TRBD1	TGTGCCAGCAGCTCGAATCGGACAGGTCCGGGCGAGCAGTACTTC	CASSSNRTGPGEQYF
TRBV28	TRBJ2-7	-	TRBD1	TGTGCCAGCACCACACAGGGGGTCGAGCAGTACTTC	CASTTQGVEQYF
TRBV4-2	TRBJ2-7	-	TRBD1	TGTGCCAGCAGCCAAGGTTGGACAGGAGACTACGAGCAGTACTTC	CASSQGWTGDYEQYF
TRBV7-3	TRBJ2-5	many	-	TGTGCCAGCAGCTTTGGGGGCATAGAGACCCAGTACTTC	CASSFGGIETQYF
TRBV4-1	TRBJ1-1	many	-	TGCGCCAGCAGCCAAGAGGAGAACACTGAAGCTTTCTTT	CASSQEENTEAFF
TRBV29-1	TRBJ2-3	-	TRBD2	TGCAGCGTTCGAAGCGGGAGCGTTTCAGATACGCAGTATTTT	CSVRSGSVSDTQYF
TRBV3-1	TRBJ2-5	many	-	TGTGCCAGCAGCCAAGGTATGGCCAGACAGGAGACCCAGTACTTC	CASSQGMARQETQYF
TRBV7-2	TRBJ2-5	-	TRBD2	TGTGCCAGCAGCTTAGGGACTAGCGGGGCGGGTATTGAGCAGTACTTC	CASSLGTSGAGIEQYF
TRBV25-1	TRBJ2-5	few	TRBD2	TGTGCCAGCAGTGTAAGCGGGGGACAAGAGACCCAGTACTTC	CASSVSGGQETQYF
TRBV28	TRBJ2-3	-	TRBD2	TGTGCCAGCCGTCTGGGACTAGCAGCAGATACGCAGTATTTT	CASRLGLAADTQYF
TRBV20-1	TRBJ2-3	many	TRBD2	TGCAGTGCCCGCAAAGGGACTAGAGGGGATACGCAGTATTTT	CSARKGTRGDTQYF
TRBV29-1	TRBJ2-4	once	TRBD2	TGCAGCGTTGAAGCCCGAGGCCAGCGGGGGAACAAAAACATTCAGTACTTC	CSVEARGQRGNKNIQYF
TRBV3-1	TRBJ1-1	-	-	TGTGCCAGCATCCAGGGATCAGCTAACACTGAAGCTTTCTTT	CASIQGSANTEAFF
TRBV11-2	TRBJ2-5	many	-	TGTGCCAGCAGCTTACTTTATTGGGGGGACAGCGACCAAGAGACCCAGTACTTC	CASSLLYWGDSDQETQYF
TRBV29-1	TRBJ1-2	once	TRBD1	TGCAGCGTTGGGGTGACAGGGCTGGACTGTGGCTACACCTTC	CSVGVTGLDCGYTF
TRBV3-1	TRBJ1-1	-	-	TGTGCCAGCTGTGACACAGGGAGGCGGTACACTGAAGCTTTCTTT	CASCDTGRRYTEAFF
TRBV27	TRBJ2-1	-	-	TGTGCCAGCAGATCCACTCCGGGGCGAATTAGCTCCTACAATGAGCAGTTCTTC	CASRSTPGRISSYNEQFF
TRBV7-2	TRBJ1-4	once	-	TGTGCCAGCAGCGCCCGGGCGGGGCTGGGTAAGGAAAAACTGTTTTTT	CASSARAGLGKEKLFF
TRBV10-3	TRBJ2-3	many	-	TGTGCCAGCGGGGGCATTAGCACAGATACGCAGTATTTT	CASGGISTDTQYF
TRBV10-3	TRBJ1-1	-	-	TGTGCCATCAGTGAAGGACAGACGACCACTGAAGCTTTCTTT	CAISEGQTTTEAFF